Presented here are 8 T cell receptor beta chains from one specimen sequenced in a study of blood T cell repertoires in COVID-19. Assay used: immunoSEQ multiplex PCR; TCRdb lists only in-frame clones, some missing. Of approximately 200,000 clones listed, approximately 87% are singletons. Material for sequencing was peripheral blood. All receptors derive from a woman between 50 and 59 years old with acute or convalescent COVID-19.

V and J are TRBV30 and TRBJ1-4; no clear D. The CDR3 extends over 13 amino acids. V was cut by 4 bases and J by 5 bases, with 11 bases left in between. Germline lookup yields CDR1 GTSNPN and CDR2 SVGIG (reference sequence). CDR3 sequence (DNA): TGTGCCTGGACCCCCACTTCAAATGAAAAACTGTTTTTT. Residues: CAWTPTSNEKLFF.

V usage is TRBV29-1 and J usage is TRBJ1-1; 9 bases fit TRBD1. The CDR3 runs 14 residues. Germline values: CDR1 SQVTM, CDR2 ANQGSEA. V gave up 5 bases and J gave up 3 bases; unmatched junction bases: 7. CDR3 region: CSVQQGARDTEAFF. In nucleotides, the CDR3 is TGCAGCGTTCAACAGGGGGCGCGGGACACTGAAGCTTTCTTT.

V is TRBV9 and J is TRBJ1-2; the D gene is possibly TRBD1 (6 bases). CDR1 is SGDLS and CDR2 is YYNGEE in the germline V gene. The V and J ends lost 3 bases and 8 bases respectively, with 8 bases between them. The CDR3 runs to 11 residues. The CDR3 is CASSDGGGYTF. The CDR3 DNA follows: TGTGCCAGCAGCGATGGGGGCGGCTACACCTTC.

J is TRBJ2-7 and V is TRBV6-2 or TRBV6-3, with D tentatively TRBD2 (5 bases). The length of the CDR3 is 12 residues. In germline, CDR1 is MNHEY, CDR2 SVGEGT. The V and J ends lost 6 bases and 6 bases respectively, with 12 bases between them. CDR3 protein: CASSTTSIEQYF. The CDR3 bases are TGTGCCAGCAGCACTACTAGTATCGAGCAGTACTTC.

The V gene is TRBV6-1, the J gene TRBJ1-1, with a weak D call TRBD1 (5 bases). The V gene's germline CDR1 is MNHNS and CDR2 SASEGT. CDR3 size: 15 residues. V was shortened by 3 bases and J by 2 bases, with 13 bases between the two germline ends. Written as DNA, the CDR3 is TGTGCCAGCAGTGAGCTACAGGATACAAACACTGAAGCTTTCTTT. Residues: CASSELQDTNTEAFF.

The gene calls are TRBV18 and TRBJ1-2; 8 positions match TRBD1. V was clipped by 2 bases and J by 4 bases; unmatched bases: 3. The CDR3 has 14 residues. Germline-derived CDR1 and CDR2 are KGHSH and LQKENI. This CDR3 reads CASSPKDRGYGYTF. The CDR3 DNA is TGTGCCAGCTCACCAAAAGACAGGGGCTATGGCTACACCTTC.

The chain links TRBV29-1 to TRBJ2-5; 7 bases align to TRBD1. Germline CDR1 and CDR2: SQVTM and ANQGSEA. The CDR3 is made up of 14 amino acids. J gave up 5 bases and V 8 bases, and 14 bases lay outside the gene matches. The DNA of the CDR3 is TGCAGCCTACGCAGGGGGAGTAAGAAGGAGACCCAGTACTTC. Amino acids: CSLRRGSKKETQYF.

The rearrangement joins TRBV6-5 to TRBJ1-2; 8 bases are a match to TRBD1. The CDR3 sequence is 13 residues long. The V segment lost 6 bases and the J segment 5 bases; nucleotides outside the gene matches: 5. Germline loops: CDR1 MNHEY, CDR2 SVGAGI. CDR3 loop: CASSVTGGYGYTF. The CDR3 bases are TGTGCCAGCAGCGTTACAGGGGGATATGGCTACACCTTC.